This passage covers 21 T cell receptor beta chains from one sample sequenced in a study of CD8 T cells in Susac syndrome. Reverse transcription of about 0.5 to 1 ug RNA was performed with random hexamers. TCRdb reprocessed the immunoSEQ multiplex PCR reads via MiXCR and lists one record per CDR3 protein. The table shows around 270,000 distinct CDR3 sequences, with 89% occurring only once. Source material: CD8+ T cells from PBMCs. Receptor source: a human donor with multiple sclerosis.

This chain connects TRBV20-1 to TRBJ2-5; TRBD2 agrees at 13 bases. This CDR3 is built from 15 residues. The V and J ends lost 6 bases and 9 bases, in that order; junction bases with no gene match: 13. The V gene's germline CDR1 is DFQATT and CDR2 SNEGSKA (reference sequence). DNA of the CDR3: TGCAGTGCCCTTGACCGGACTAGCGGGAGTTTGTCCCAGTACTTC. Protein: CSALDRTSGSLSQYF.

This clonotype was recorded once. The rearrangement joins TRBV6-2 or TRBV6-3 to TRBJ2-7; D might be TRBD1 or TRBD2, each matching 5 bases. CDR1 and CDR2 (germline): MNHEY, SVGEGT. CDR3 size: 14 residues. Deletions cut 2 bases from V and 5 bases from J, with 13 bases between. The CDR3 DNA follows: TGTGCCAGCAGTTACACGGGGCTAGTAGACGAGCAGTACTTC. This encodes CASSYTGLVDEQYF.

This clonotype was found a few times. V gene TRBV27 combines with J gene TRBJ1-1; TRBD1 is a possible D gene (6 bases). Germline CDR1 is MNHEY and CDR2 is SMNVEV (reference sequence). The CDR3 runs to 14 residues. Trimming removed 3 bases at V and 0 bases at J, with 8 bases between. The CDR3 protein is CASSLWGLNTEAFF. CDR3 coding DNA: TGTGCCAGCAGTTTGTGGGGGCTGAACACTGAAGCTTTCTTT.

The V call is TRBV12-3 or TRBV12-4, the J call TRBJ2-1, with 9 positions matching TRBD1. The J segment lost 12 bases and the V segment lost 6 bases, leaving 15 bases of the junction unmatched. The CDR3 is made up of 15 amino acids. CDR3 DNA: TGTGCCAGCAGCCCTTTCGGGGGACAGGGAGTTTGGCAGTTCTTC. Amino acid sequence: CASSPFGGQGVWQFF.

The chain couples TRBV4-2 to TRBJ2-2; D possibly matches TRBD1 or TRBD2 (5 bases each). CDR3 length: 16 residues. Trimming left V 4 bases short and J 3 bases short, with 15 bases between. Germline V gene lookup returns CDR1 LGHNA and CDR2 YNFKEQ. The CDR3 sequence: CASSPLGDLDTGELFF. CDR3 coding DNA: TGTGCCAGCAGCCCTCTGGGGGACCTCGACACCGGGGAGCTGTTTTTT.

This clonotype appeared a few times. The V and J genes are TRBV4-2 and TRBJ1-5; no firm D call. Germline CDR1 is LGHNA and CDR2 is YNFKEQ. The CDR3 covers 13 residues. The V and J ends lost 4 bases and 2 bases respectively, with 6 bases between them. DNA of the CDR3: TGTGCCAGCAGCCCCTACGGCAATCAGCCCCAGCATTTT. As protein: CASSPYGNQPQHF.

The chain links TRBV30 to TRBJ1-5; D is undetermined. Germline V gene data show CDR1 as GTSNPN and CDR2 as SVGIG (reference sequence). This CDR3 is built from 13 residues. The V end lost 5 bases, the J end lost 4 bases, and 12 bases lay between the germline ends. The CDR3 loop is CAWGQDLNQPQHF. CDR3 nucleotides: TGTGCCTGGGGGCAGGACCTGAATCAGCCCCAGCATTTT.

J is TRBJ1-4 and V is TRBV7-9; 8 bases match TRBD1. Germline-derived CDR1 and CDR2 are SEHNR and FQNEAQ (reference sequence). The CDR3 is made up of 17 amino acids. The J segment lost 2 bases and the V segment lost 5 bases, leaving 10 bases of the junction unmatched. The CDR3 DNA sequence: TGTGCCAGCAGCCCTCCGCGGACAGGGTTTACTAATGAAAAACTGTTTTTT. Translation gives CASSPPRTGFTNEKLFF.

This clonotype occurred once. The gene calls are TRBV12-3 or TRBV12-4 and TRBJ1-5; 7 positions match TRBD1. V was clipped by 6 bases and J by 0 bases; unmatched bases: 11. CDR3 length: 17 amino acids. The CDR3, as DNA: TGTGCCAGCAGCCATTCCCAGGGGGTTTATAGCAATCAGCCCCAGCATTTT. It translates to CASSHSQGVYSNQPQHF.

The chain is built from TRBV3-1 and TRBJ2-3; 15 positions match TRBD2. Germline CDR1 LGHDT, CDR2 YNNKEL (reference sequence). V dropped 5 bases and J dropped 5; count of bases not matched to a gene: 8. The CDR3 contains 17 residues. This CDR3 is CASSLGLAGGRVDTQYF. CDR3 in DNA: TGTGCCAGCAGCTTGGGACTAGCGGGAGGCCGGGTAGATACGCAGTATTTT.

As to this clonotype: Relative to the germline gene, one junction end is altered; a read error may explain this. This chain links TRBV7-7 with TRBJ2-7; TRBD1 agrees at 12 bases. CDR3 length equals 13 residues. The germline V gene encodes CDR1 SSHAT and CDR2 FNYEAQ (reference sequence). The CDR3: CASSWDRGREQYF. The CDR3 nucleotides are TGTGCTAGCAGCTGGGACAGGGGGCGCGAGCAGTACTTC.

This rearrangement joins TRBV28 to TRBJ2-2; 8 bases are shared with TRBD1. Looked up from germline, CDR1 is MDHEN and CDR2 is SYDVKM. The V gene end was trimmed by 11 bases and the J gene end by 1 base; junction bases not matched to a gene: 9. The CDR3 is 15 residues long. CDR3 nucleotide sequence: TGTGCCGGACAATCCGGGACAGGGAACACCGGGGAGCTGTTTTTT. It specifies CAGQSGTGNTGELFF.

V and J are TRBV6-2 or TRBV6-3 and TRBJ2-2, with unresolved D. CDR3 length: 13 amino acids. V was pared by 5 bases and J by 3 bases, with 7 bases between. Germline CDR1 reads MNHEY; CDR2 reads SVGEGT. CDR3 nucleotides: TGTGCCAGCAGTCAAAGTTACACCGGGGAGCTGTTTTTT. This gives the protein CASSQSYTGELFF.

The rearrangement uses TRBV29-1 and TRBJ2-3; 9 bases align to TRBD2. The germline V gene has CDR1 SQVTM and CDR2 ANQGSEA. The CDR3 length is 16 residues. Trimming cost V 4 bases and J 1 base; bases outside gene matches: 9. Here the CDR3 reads CSVVAPGGRGTDTQYF. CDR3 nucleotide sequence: TGCAGCGTTGTTGCCCCTGGCGGGAGGGGCACAGATACGCAGTATTTT.

The CDR3 nucleotides read TGTGCCAGCAGTCCCGGGACTAGCGGGAGGACTTCCGAGCAGTACTTC. It translates to CASSPGTSGRTSEQYF. The chain combines TRBV6-2 or TRBV6-3 with TRBJ2-7; TRBD2 matches 15 bases. The germline V gene has CDR1 MNHEY and CDR2 SVGEGT. Losses at the gene ends were 5 bases for V and 6 bases for J; bases not matched to a gene: 8. The CDR3 totals 16 residues.

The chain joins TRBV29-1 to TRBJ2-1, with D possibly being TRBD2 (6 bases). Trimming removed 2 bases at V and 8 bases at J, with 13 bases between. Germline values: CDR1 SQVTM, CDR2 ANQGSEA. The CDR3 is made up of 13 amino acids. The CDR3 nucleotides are TGCAGCGTTGAATTTCGGGAGTACGATGAGCAGTTCTTC. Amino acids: CSVEFREYDEQFF.

The CDR3 coding sequence is TGTGCCAGCGAGAGGGACGGCTCCTACGAGCAGTACTTC. Translation: CASERDGSYEQYF. The chain uses TRBV25-1 and TRBJ2-7; D is tentatively TRBD1 or TRBD2 (5 bases each). The V gene lost 8 bases and the J gene lost 0 bases, with 11 bases spanning the gap. Germline CDR1 reads MGHDK; CDR2 reads SYGVNS. The CDR3 runs to 13 residues.

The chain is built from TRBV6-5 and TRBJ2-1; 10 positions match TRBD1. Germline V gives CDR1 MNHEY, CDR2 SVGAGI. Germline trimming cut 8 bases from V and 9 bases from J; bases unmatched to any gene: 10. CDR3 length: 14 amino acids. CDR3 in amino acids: CASGPDRGGSEQFF. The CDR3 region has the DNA TGTGCCAGCGGCCCGGACAGGGGGGGTAGTGAGCAGTTCTTC.

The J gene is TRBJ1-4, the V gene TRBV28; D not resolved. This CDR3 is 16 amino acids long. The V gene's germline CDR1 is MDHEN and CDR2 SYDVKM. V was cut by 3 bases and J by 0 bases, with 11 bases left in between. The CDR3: CASSFSQEATNEKLFF. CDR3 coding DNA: TGTGCCAGCAGTTTTAGTCAGGAAGCAACTAATGAAAAACTGTTTTTT.

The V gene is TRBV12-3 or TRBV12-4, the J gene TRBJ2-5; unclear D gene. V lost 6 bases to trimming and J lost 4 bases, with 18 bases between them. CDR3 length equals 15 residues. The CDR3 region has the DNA TGTGCCAGCAGCCCATCCGGGCCGTCCCTAGAGACCCAGTACTTC. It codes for CASSPSGPSLETQYF.

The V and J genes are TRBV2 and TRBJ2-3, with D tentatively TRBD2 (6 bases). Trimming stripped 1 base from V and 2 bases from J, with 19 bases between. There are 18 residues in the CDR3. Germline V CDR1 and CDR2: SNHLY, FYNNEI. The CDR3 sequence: CASSEEVMGGTLTDTQYF. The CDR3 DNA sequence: TGTGCCAGCAGTGAAGAGGTGATGGGCGGGACCCTCACAGATACGCAGTATTTT.